This note documents a single T cell receptor beta chain sequence. Antigen: not known. The junction does not match germline at one end; this may be a read error. The library came from three nested PCR rounds adapted from ARM-PCR protocols. TCRdb itself ran the multiplex PCR reads through MiXCR, one entry per CDR3 protein. The data show 70,000 to 90,000 distinct CDR3 sequences, around four fifths seen once. This sample stems from a study of tumor and adjacent non-tumor tissue in lung cancer. Study overall: Patients were aged about 31 to 85, 10 men and a handful of women, stage I to III. Each sample yielded a few million productive TCRbeta reads on average. Study-wide results and limits: Patients with more diverse tumor TCRs had worse survival. In normal lung, the top 100 clones were significantly more dominant than in tumor.

The template was RNA from unsorted bulk tissue. The CDR3 runs 12 residues. In germline, CDR1 is MDHEN, CDR2 SYDVKM. The chain uses TRBV28 and TRBJ1-2; the D is unclear. Material: lung tumor tissue. This TCR came from a woman aged 45-59 years with non-small cell lung cancer. The CDR3: CANSQPRTGYTF. CDR3 DNA: TGTGCCAACAGTCAACCCCGGACTGGCTACACCTTC.